These T cell receptor beta chains were read from a single sample in a study of RUNX1 and TCR beta rearrangement in T-cell leukemia. TCRdb ran MiXCR on the PCR reads and lists one entry per CDR3 protein. The table records around 170 distinct CDR3 sequences, about 39% of them present only once. The sample was blood. The receptor set was obtained from a female donor with T-cell acute lymphoblastic leukemia. Each CDR3 is given without its conserved first and last residue.

TRBJ1-1,TRBV30,AWGGDRGKQVAF
TRBJ1-6,TRBV4-3,ASSAGQGNSPLH
TRBJ1-5,TRBV2,ASSHTAGTAYSNQPQH
TRBJ1-1,TRBV5-1,ASSFDGGRHTEAF
TRBJ2-7,TRBV28,ASRSWGERQAGEQY
TRBJ1-6,TRBV18,ASSPRTGRTLH
TRBJ2-3,TRBV7-2,ASSPRTDTQY
NA,TRBV20-1,RGTDQGSPLH
TRBJ1-1,TRBV10-3,AVSGGRSNTEAF
TRBJ2-3,TRBV29-1,SVRTDTQY
TRBJ1-1,TRBV3-1,ASTTKGGANTEAF
TRBJ1-6,TRBV10-3,AIRGQGGSPLH
TRBJ1-1,TRBV11-3,ASSLWRQGNTEAF
TRBJ1-5,TRBV12-3/TRBV12-4,ASSLGGGGQPQH
TRBJ2-1,TRBV11-3,TGSLAGPSSYNEQF
TRBJ1-1,TRBV19,ASRQGVTNTEAF
TRBJ1-3,TRBV7-2,ASSLATGKGNTIY
TRBJ2-7,TRBV5-6,ASGSTGLAVYEQY
TRBJ1-1,TRBV19,ASESGFLRNTEAF
TRBJ2-7,TRBV12-3/TRBV12-4,ASSLGGTSVSYEQY
TRBJ1-5,TRBV7-9,ASSLGRDGQPQH
TRBJ1-1,TRBV20-1,SARPGTGGATEAF
TRBJ1-5,TRBV19,ALLGTCFPQPQP
TRBJ2-7,TRBV20-1,SARVLARDGSYEQY
TRBJ1-1,TRBV11-3,ASSQARNTEAF
TRBJ1-1,TRBV20-1,SVVTGGETEAF
TRBJ1-2,TRBV12-3/TRBV12-4,ASSSGQGRGYT
TRBJ1-1,TRBV12-3/TRBV12-4,ASRTGGTEAF
TRBJ1-5,TRBV21-1,ASTAGICPVCNQPQH